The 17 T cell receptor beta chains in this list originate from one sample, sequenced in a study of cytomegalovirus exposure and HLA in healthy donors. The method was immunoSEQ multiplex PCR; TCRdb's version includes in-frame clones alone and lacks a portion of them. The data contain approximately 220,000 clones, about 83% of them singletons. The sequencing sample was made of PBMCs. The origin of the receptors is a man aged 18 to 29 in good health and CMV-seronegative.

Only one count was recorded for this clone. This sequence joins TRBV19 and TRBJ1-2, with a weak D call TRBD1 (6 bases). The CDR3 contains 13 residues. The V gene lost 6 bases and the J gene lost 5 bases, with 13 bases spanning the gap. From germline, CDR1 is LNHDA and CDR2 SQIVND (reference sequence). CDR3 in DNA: TGTGCCAGTAGGCAGGGGAAGATTTATGGCTACACCTTC. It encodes CASRQGKIYGYTF.

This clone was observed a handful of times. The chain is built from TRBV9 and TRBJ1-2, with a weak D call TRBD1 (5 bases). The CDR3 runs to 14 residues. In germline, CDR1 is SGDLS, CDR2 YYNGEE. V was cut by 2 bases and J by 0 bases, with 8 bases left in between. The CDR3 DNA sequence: TGTGCCAGCAGCGTCGACAGAGCTAACTATGGCTACACCTTC. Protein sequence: CASSVDRANYGYTF.

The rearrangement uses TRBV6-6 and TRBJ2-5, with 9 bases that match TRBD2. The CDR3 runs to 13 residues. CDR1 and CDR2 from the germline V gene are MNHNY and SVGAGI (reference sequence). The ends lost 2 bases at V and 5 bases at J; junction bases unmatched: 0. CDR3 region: CASSYLAGETQYF. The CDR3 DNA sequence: TGTGCCAGCAGTTACCTAGCGGGGGAGACCCAGTACTTC.

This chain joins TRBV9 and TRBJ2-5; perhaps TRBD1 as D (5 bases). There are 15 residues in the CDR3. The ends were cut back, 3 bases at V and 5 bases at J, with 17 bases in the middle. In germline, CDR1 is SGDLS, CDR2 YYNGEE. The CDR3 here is CASSGLRTAGETQYF. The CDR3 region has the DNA TGTGCCAGCAGCGGCCTACGGACGGCAGGGGAGACCCAGTACTTC.

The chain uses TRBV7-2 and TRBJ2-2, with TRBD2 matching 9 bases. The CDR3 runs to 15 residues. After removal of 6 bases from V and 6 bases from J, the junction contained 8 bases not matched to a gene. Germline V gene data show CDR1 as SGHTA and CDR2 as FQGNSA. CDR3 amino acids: CASSPTSGSAGELFF. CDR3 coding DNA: TGTGCCAGCAGTCCAACTAGCGGGTCTGCCGGGGAGCTGTTTTTT.

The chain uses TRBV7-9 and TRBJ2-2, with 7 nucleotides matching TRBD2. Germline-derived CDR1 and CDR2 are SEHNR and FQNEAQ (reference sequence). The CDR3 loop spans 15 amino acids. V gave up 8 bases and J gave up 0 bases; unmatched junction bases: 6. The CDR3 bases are TGTGCCAGCGAGTCAGCGGGGACGAACACCGGGGAGCTGTTTTTT. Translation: CASESAGTNTGELFF.

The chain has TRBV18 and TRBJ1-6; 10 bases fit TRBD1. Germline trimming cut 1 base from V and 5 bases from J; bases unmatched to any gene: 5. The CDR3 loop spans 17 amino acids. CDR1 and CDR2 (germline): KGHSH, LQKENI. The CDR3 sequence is CASSPRFGTGDNSPLHF. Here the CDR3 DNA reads TGTGCCAGCTCACCACGTTTCGGGACAGGGGATAATTCACCCCTCCACTTT. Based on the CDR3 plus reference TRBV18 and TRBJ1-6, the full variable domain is NAGVMQNPRHLVRRRGQEARLRCSPMKGHSHVYWYRQLPEEGLKFMVYLQKENIIDESGMPKERFSAEFPKEGPSILRIQQVVRGDSAAYFCASSPRFGTGDNSPLHFGNGTRLTVT.

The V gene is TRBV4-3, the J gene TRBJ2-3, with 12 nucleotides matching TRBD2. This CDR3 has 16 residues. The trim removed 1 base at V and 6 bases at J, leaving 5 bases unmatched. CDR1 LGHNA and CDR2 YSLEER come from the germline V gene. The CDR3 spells CASSQALAGGSDTQYF. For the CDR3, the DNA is TGCGCCAGCAGCCAAGCCCTAGCGGGGGGGTCGGATACGCAGTATTTT.

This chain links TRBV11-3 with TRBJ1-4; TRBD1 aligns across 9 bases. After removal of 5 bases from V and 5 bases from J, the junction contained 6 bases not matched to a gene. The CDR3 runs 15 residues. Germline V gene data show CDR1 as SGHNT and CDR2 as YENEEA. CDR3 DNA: TGTGCCAGCAGCGCGGGACAGGGAGCGAATGAAAAACTGTTTTTT. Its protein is CASSAGQGANEKLFF. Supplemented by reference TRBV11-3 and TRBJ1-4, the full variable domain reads EAGVVQSPRYKIIEKKQPVAFWCNPISGHNTLYWYLQNLGQGPELLIRYENEEAVDDSQLPKDRFSAERLKGVDSTLKIQPAELGDSAVYLCASSAGQGANEKLFFGSGTQLSVL.

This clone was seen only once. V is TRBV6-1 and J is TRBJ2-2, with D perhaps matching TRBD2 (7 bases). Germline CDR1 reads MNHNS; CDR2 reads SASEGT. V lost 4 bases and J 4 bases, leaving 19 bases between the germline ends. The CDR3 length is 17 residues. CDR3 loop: CASSGFVGGAFTGELFF. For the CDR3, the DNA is TGTGCCAGCAGTGGATTTGTTGGGGGGGCGTTCACCGGGGAGCTGTTTTTT.

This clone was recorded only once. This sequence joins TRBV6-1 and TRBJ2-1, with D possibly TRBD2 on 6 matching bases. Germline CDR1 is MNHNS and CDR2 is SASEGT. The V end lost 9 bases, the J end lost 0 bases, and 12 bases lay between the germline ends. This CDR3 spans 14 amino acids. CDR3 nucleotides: TGTGCCAGTTTTTCGGGGGTCTCCTACAATGAGCAGTTCTTC. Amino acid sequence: CASFSGVSYNEQFF.

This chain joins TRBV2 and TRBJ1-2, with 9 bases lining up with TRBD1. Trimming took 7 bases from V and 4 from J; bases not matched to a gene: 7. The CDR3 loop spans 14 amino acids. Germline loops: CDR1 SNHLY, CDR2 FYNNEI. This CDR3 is CASKPDRGVYGYTF. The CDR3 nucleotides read TGTGCCAGCAAACCGGACAGGGGAGTCTATGGCTACACCTTC.

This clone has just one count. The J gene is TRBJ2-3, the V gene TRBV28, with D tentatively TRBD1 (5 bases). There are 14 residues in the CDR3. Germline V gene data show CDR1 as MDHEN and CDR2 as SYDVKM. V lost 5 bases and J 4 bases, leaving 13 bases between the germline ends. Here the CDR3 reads CASSREKGSDTQYF. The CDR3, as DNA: TGTGCCAGCAGTAGGGAAAAGGGGTCAGATACGCAGTATTTT.

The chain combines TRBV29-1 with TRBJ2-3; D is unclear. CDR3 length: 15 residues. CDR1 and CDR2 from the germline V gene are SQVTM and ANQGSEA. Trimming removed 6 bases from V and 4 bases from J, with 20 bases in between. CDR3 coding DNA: TGCAGCGTCTTAATTGGAACAGTGTTTCCAGATACGCAGTATTTT. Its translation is CSVLIGTVFPDTQYF.

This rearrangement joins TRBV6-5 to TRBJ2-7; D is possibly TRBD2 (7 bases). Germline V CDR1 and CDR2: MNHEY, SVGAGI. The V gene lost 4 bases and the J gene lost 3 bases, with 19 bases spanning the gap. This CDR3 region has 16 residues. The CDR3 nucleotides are TGTGCCAGCAGTTGGGGGGGGACAAGGAAGATCTACGAGCAGTACTTC. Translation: CASSWGGTRKIYEQYF.

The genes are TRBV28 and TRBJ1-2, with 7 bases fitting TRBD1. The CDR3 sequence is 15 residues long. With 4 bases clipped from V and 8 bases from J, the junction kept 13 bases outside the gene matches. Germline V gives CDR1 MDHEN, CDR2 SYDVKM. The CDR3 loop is CASSSLGQLNGGYTF. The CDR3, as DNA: TGTGCCAGCAGTTCATTGGGACAGCTAAACGGGGGCTACACCTTC.

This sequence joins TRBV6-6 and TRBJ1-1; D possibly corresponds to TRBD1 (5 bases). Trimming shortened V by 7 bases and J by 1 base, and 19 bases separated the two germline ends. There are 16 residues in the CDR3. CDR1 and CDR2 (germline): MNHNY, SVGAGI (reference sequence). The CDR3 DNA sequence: TGTGCCAGCATTACTCAGGGTGAGGACCCGAACACTGAAGCTTTCTTT. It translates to CASITQGEDPNTEAFF.